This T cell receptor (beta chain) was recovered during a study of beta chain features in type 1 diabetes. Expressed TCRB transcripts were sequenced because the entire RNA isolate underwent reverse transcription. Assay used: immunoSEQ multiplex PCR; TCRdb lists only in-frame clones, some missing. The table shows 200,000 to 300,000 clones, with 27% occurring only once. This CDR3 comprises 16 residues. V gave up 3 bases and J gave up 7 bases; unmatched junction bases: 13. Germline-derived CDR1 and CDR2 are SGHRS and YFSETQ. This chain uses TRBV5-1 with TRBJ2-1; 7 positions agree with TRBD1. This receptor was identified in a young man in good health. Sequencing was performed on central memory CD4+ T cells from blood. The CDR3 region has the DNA TGCGCCAGCAGCTCTGTTGACAGGGACAGTAGGAATGAGCAGTTCTTC. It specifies CASSSVDRDSRNEQFF.